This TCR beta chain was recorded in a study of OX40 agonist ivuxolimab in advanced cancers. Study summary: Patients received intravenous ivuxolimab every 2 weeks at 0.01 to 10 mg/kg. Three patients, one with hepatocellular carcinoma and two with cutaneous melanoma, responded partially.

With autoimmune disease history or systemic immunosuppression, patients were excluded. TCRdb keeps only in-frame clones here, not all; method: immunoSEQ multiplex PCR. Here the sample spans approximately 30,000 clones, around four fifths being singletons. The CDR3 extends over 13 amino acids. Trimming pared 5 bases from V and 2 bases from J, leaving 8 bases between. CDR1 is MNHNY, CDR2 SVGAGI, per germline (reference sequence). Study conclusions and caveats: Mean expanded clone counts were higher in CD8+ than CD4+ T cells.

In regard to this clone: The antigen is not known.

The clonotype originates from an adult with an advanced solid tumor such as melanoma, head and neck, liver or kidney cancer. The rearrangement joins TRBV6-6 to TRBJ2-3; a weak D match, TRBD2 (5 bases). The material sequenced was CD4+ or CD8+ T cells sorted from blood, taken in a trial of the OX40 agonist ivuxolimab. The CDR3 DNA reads TGTGCCAGCAGTCGAGGGTTCACAGATACGCAGTATTTT. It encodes CASSRGFTDTQYF.